The sequence of this T cell receptor beta chain was determined in a study of CXCR3-negative and CXCR3-positive naive CD8 T cells. This CDR3 has 15 residues. Germline V gene data show CDR1 as SQVTM and CDR2 as ANQGSEA. Study conclusions and caveats: Both naive subsets, CXCR3-negative and CXCR3-positive, displayed similar TRBV-TRBJ usage, unlike memory cells. Comparably high diversity marked both naive subsets, whereas memory CD8+ cells had much lower diversity. Fresh PBMCs served for most assays, and CXCR3 expression fell partially after cryopreservation.

On this clonotype: Antigen: not known.

Carrying UMI labels, the TRB cDNA libraries were prepared through 5' RACE. From the 5' RACE reads, TCRdb lists one entry per CDR3 protein and no DNA. This sample's table has about 43,000 distinct CDR3 sequences. With a few hundred thousand cells each, the CD8+ T cell subsets were individually sorted in triplicate. The sample comprised memory CD8+ T cells from blood. The chain combines TRBV29-1 with TRBJ2-2; TCRdb calls TRBD1, which cannot be checked without DNA. This TCR was recovered from a human donor in good health. Some clones in this sample may be carry-over from other donors' samples. CDR3 loop: CSVEARTGEAGELFF.